One sample yielded the 11 T cell receptor beta chains listed below, sequenced in a study of regulatory T cells in long-lasting Graves disease. CDR3 regions were amplified by Arm-PCR using iRepertoire HTBI primers to build TCR beta libraries. TCRdb processed the multiplex PCR reads anew with MiXCR; each CDR3 protein has one entry. The sample yields about 420,000 distinct CDR3 sequences, about 16% seen once. As to time point: newly diagnosed GD, antithyroid drugs for less than 3 months. PBMC-extracted RNA yielded the TCR library. This sample was shared with a second study, whose subject was T cells in Graves' hyperthyroidism and ophthalmopathy.

Source: peripheral blood mononuclear cells (PBMCs), taken at new diagnosis, from a patient treated with antithyroid drugs. Every receptor here comes from a young woman with Graves disease.

In its sample, this clonotype was seen many times. The chain recombines TRBV28 with TRBJ1-5, with 7 bases matching TRBD1. Germline V gene lookup returns CDR1 MDHEN and CDR2 SYDVKM. V trimming: 3 bases; J trimming: 6 bases; junction bases outside the gene matches: 8. The length of the CDR3 is 15 residues. CDR3 residues: CASSLGGGAGQPQHF. As DNA, the CDR3 is TGTGCCAGCAGTTTGGGAGGGGGCGCAGGTCAGCCCCAGCATTTT.

This clonotype has a handful of counts. The chain couples TRBV12-3 or TRBV12-4 to TRBJ2-1; 7 bases are shared with TRBD2. CDR3 size: 15 residues. Losses at the gene ends were 7 bases for V and 2 bases for J; bases not matched to a gene: 8. The CDR3 sequence: CASTPAGEPYNEQFF. The CDR3 DNA sequence: TGTGCCAGCACGCCGGCGGGAGAACCCTACAATGAGCAGTTCTTC.

The chain joins TRBV9 to TRBJ2-3; D not certain. The CDR3 runs 14 residues. Germline-derived CDR1 and CDR2 are SGDLS and YYNGEE. Trimming stripped 6 bases from V and 2 bases from J, with 13 bases between. CDR3 bases: TGTGCCAGCACCCGAGGACCCGCCACAGATACGCAGTATTTT. This encodes CASTRGPATDTQYF.

This clonotype was seen ten or more times. The chain carries TRBV7-2 and TRBJ2-2; 10 bases are a match to TRBD2. Trimming at V came to 2 bases and at J to 8 bases, leaving 5 bases not matched to a gene. The CDR3 sequence is 15 residues long. The germline gives CDR1 SGHTA, CDR2 FQGNSA. Here the CDR3 reads CASSLLAGEAGELFF. The CDR3 DNA follows: TGTGCCAGCAGCTTACTAGCGGGAGAGGCTGGGGAGCTGTTTTTT.

The CDR3 nucleotides are TGTGCCAGCAGCCCCGGACCCACCGGGGAGCTGTTTTTT. This encodes CASSPGPTGELFF. This rearrangement joins TRBV11-1 to TRBJ2-2; D gene unclear. There are 13 residues in the CDR3. Germline V gene lookup returns CDR1 SGHAT and CDR2 FQDESV (reference sequence). V was trimmed by 5 bases and J by 4 bases, leaving 8 bases between them.

This clonotype was observed a single time. This chain links TRBV19 with TRBJ1-1, with D unresolved. From germline, CDR1 is LNHDA and CDR2 SQIVND (reference sequence). This CDR3 has 12 residues. V lost 7 bases and J lost 1, with 7 bases in between. The CDR3 DNA reads as TGTGCCAGTAAGGTCGGGAACACTGAAGCTTTCTTT. Translating gives CASKVGNTEAFF.

The rearrangement uses TRBV20-1 and TRBJ1-1; D ambiguous. The CDR3 has 16 amino acids. Germline loops: CDR1 DFQATT, CDR2 SNEGSKA (reference sequence). V dropped 1 base and J dropped 1 base, with 16 bases sitting between them. CDR3 nucleotides: TGCAGTGCTAGAGTTCAACCGGGAGCGGGGAACACTGAAGCTTTCTTT. It codes for CSARVQPGAGNTEAFF.

This clonotype was seen at least ten times. The chain recombines TRBV28 with TRBJ2-3, with D tentatively TRBD2 (6 bases). Germline V gene data show CDR1 as MDHEN and CDR2 as SYDVKM. The CDR3 sequence is 15 residues long. Trimming pared 6 bases from V and 0 bases from J, leaving 13 bases between. This chain's CDR3 is CASSQGLLSTDTQYF. For the CDR3, the DNA is TGTGCCAGCAGCCAAGGACTACTGAGCACAGATACGCAGTATTTT.

There are many counts of this clonotype. The V gene is TRBV7-9, the J gene TRBJ1-1; D gene ambiguous. This CDR3 is built from 13 residues. V was cut by 1 base and J by 1 base, with 4 bases left in between. CDR1 SEHNR and CDR2 FQNEAQ come from the germline V gene (reference sequence). CDR3 bases: TGTGCCAGCAGCTTAGTACAGAACACTGAAGCTTTCTTT. Translating it yields CASSLVQNTEAFF.

This clonotype has at least ten counts. The chain is built from TRBV2 and TRBJ1-6, with D perhaps TRBD1 (5 bases). The CDR3 runs to 17 residues. The germline V and J ends were trimmed by 4 bases and 6 bases, with 19 bases remaining between them. CDR1 is SNHLY and CDR2 is FYNNEI in the germline V gene. This chain's CDR3 is CASSVLGARTVNSPLHF. The CDR3 nucleotides are TGTGCCAGCAGTGTACTCGGGGCCCGAACGGTTAATTCACCCCTCCACTTT.

Comment on this clonotype: Possible read error: a much larger clone is one base away. The chain combines TRBV6-2 or TRBV6-3 with TRBJ2-7; D is possibly TRBD1 (5 bases). This CDR3 spans 14 amino acids. CDR1 MNHEY and CDR2 SVGEGT come from the germline V gene. The DNA for the CDR3 is TGTGCCGGCAGTTACTCGATTGGGGCATACGAGCAGTACTTC. Translation gives CAGSYSIGAYEQYF.